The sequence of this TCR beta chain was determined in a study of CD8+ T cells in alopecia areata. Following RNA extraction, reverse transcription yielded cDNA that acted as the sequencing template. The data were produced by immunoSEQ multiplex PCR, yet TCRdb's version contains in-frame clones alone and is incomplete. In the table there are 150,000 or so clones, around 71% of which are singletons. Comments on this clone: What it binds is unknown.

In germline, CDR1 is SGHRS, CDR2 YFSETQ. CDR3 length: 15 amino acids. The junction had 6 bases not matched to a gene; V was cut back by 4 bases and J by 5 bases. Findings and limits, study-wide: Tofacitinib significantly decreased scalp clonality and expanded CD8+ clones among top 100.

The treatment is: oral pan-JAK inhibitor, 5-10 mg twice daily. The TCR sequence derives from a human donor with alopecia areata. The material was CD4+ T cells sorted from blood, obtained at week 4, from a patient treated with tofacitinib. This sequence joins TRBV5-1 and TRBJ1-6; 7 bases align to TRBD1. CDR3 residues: CASSQGGTHNSPLHF. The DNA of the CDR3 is TGCGCCAGCAGCCAGGGGGGGACCCATAATTCACCCCTCCACTTT.